Listed below are T cell receptor beta chains from one sample, sequenced in a study of beta chain features in type 1 diabetes. Using immunoSEQ multiplex PCR, the repertoire was profiled, and TCRdb retains in-frame clones only, with some absent. The sample has about 170,000 clones, almost 8% seen once; the top ten hold 0.5%. What was sequenced was central memory CD4+ T cells from blood. The receptors derive from a man between 18 and 29 years old with type 1 diabetes. The CDR3 runs from the conserved cysteine through the conserved F or W. D genes are given only for firm matches. Clone size is not always given. Where it is, it says once, few, many or a class for expanded clones.

abundance	d_gene	v_gene	j_gene	CDR3aa	CDR3nt
few	NA	TRBV30	TRBJ1-4	CAWSGEAEKLFF	TGTGCCTGGAGCGGAGAGGCTGAAAAACTGTTTTTT
few	TRBD1	TRBV28	TRBJ1-2	CASSLTQGVVYTF	TGTGCCAGCAGTTTAACGCAGGGGGTCGTCTACACCTTC
few	NA	TRBV23-1	TRBJ2-7	CAIQVYPNYEQYF	TGCGCCATCCAGGTCTATCCTAACTACGAGCAGTACTTC
NA	TRBD1	TRBV2	TRBJ1-6	CASSEAGTGLSPLHF	TGTGCCAGCAGTGAAGCGGGGACAGGGCTGTCACCCCTCCACTTT
NA	TRBD2	TRBV13	TRBJ2-1	CASSSPPGLKFYNEQFF	TGTGCCAGCAGCTCGCCCCCGGGACTAAAATTTTACAATGAGCAGTTCTTC
few	NA	TRBV9	TRBJ2-5	CASSVGAGFQETQYF	TGTGCCAGCAGCGTAGGGGCGGGGTTCCAAGAGACCCAGTACTTC
few	NA	TRBV4-1	TRBJ2-7	CASSYNYVSYEQYF	TGCGCCAGCAGCTACAACTACGTATCCTACGAGCAGTACTTC
NA	NA	TRBV5-1	TRBJ2-5	CASSLGAPEGETQYF	TGCGCCAGCAGCTTGGGCGCCCCTGAGGGTGAGACCCAGTACTTC
NA	NA	TRBV5-1	TRBJ2-3	CASSANLDTQYF	TGCGCCAGCAGCGCCAACTTAGATACGCAGTATTTT
few	NA	TRBV15	TRBJ1-5	CATSRSDRFNQPQHF	TGTGCCACCAGCAGATCTGACAGGTTCAATCAGCCCCAGCATTTT
many	NA	TRBV28	TRBJ2-7	CASSRSDEQYF	TGTGCCAGCAGCAGGTCGGACGAGCAGTACTTC
few	TRBD1	TRBV4-1	TRBJ1-1	CASSQVEGANTEAFF	TGCGCCAGCAGCCAAGTTGAGGGGGCGAACACTGAAGCTTTCTTT
few	TRBD1	TRBV5-1	TRBJ1-6	CASSVYRGRDSPLHF	TGCGCCAGCAGCGTATACAGGGGGCGCGATTCACCCCTCCACTTT
NA	TRBD2	TRBV5-1	TRBJ2-5	CASSLEPSGGAKYF	TGCGCCAGCAGCTTGGAGCCTAGCGGGGGGGCAAAGTACTTC
NA	TRBD1	TRBV7-9	TRBJ1-2	CASSNKQGAGDYGYTF	TGTGCCAGCAGCAATAAACAGGGGGCAGGTGACTATGGCTACACCTTC
NA	NA	TRBV11-2	TRBJ2-5	CASSEQGLRGSKETQYF	TGTGCCAGCAGCGAACAAGGACTGCGGGGATCCAAAGAGACCCAGTACTTC
few	NA	TRBV7-9	TRBJ2-5	CASSLAEETQYF	TGTGCCAGCAGCTTGGCGGAAGAGACCCAGTACTTC
NA	TRBD1	TRBV27	TRBJ2-7	CASSFDRGHSYEQYF	TGTGCCAGCAGTTTTGACAGGGGGCACTCCTACGAGCAGTACTTC
NA	TRBD1	TRBV11-2	TRBJ1-5	CASSPGQGVNQPQHF	TGTGCCAGCAGCCCAGGACAGGGGGTAAATCAGCCCCAGCATTTT
NA	NA	TRBV7-2	TRBJ2-2	CASSPSLNTGELFF	TGTGCCAGCAGCCCCTCGTTGAACACCGGGGAGCTGTTTTTT
NA	NA	TRBV2	TRBJ1-5	CASSRDRNQPQHF	TGTGCCAGCAGTCGAGACAGAAATCAGCCCCAGCATTTT
few	NA	TRBV5-1	TRBJ2-3	CASSLNRRDFSTDTQYF	TGCGCCAGCAGCTTGAACCGCCGGGACTTCTCCACAGATACGCAGTATTTT
NA	NA	TRBV28	TRBJ2-4	CASSWAAENIQYF	TGTGCCAGCAGTTGGGCAGCCGAAAACATTCAGTACTTC